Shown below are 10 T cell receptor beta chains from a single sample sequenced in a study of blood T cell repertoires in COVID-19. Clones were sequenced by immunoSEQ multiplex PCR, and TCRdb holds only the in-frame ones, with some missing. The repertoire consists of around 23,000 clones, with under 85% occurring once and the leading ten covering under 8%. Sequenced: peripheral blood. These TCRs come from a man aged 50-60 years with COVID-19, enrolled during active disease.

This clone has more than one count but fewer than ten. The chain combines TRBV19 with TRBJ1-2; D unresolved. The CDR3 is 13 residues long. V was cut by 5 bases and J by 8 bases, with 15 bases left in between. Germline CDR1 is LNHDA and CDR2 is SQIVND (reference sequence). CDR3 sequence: CASSLRGSGGYTF. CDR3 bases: TGTGCCAGTAGTCTCCGCGGGTCGGGGGGCTACACCTTC.

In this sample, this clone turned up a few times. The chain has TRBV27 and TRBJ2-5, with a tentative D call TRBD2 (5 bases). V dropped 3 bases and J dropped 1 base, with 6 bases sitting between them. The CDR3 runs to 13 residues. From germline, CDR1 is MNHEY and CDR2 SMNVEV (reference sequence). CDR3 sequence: CASSLGVQETQYF. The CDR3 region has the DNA TGTGCCAGCAGTTTGGGAGTCCAAGAGACCCAGTACTTC.

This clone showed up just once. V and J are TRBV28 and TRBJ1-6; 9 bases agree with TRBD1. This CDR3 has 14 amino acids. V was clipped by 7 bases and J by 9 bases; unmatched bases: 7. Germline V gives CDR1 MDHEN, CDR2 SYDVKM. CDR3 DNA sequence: TGTGCCAGCACAAACAGGGGGCAGTTTTCACCCCTCCACTTT. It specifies CASTNRGQFSPLHF.

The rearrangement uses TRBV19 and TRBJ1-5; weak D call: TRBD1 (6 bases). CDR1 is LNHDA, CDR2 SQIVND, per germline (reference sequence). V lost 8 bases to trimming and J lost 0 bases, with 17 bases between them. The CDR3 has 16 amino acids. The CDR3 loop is CASPRTAPNSNQPQHF. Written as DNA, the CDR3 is TGTGCCAGTCCTAGGACAGCTCCTAATAGCAATCAGCCCCAGCATTTT.

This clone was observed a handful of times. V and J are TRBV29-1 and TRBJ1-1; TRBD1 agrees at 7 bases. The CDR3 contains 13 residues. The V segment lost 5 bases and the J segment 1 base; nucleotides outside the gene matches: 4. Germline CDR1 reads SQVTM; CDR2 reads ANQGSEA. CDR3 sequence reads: CSVRQGANTEAFF. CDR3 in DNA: TGCAGCGTTAGACAGGGCGCGAACACTGAAGCTTTCTTT.

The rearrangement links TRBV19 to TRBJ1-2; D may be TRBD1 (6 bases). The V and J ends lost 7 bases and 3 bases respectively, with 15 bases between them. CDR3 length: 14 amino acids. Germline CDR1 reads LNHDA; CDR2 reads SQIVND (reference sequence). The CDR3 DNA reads TGTGCCAGTAAGACAGGTGTGGGAGACTATGGCTACACCTTC. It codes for CASKTGVGDYGYTF.

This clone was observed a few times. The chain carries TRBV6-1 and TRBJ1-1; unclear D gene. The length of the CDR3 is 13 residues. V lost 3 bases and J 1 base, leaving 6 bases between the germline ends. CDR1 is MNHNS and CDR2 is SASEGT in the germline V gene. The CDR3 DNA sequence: TGTGCCAGCAGTGAGGGAGAGAACACTGAAGCTTTCTTT. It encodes CASSEGENTEAFF.

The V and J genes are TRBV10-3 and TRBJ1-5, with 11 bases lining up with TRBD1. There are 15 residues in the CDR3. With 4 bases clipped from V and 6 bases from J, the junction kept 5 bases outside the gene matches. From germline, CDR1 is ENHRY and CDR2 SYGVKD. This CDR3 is CAISGSGQGGQPQHF. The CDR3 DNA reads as TGTGCCATCAGTGGCTCGGGACAGGGGGGTCAGCCCCAGCATTTT.

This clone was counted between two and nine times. The CDR3 DNA reads as TGTGCCATCAGTGAAAAGCGGACTAGCGGGAACTCAGATACGCAGTATTTT. This encodes CAISEKRTSGNSDTQYF. The rearrangement uses TRBV10-3 and TRBJ2-3; 12 bases are a match to TRBD2. V lost 3 bases, J lost 4 bases, and 8 bases stayed unmatched. CDR3 length: 17 residues. In germline, CDR1 is ENHRY, CDR2 SYGVKD.

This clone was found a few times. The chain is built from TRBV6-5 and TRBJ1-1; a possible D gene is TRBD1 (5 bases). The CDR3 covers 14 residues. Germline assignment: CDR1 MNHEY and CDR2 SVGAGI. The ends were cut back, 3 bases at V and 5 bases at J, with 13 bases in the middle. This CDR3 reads CASSYLGGGTEAFF. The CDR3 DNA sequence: TGTGCCAGCAGTTATCTCGGGGGTGGGACTGAAGCTTTCTTT.